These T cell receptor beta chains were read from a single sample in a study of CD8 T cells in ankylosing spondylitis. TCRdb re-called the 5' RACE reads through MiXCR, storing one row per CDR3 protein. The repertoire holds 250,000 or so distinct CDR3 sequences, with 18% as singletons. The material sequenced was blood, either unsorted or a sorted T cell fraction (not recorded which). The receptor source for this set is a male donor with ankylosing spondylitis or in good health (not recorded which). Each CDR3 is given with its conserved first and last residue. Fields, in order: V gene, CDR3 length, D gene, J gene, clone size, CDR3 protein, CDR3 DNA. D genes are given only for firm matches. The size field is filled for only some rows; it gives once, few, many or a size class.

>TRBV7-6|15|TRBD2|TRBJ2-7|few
CASSLELARPYEQYF
TGTGCCAGCAGCTTAGAACTAGCGAGGCCCTACGAGCAGTACTTC
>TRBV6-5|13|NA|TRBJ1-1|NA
CASSYSWDTEAFF
TGTGCCAGCAGTTACTCGTGGGACACTGAAGCTTTCTTT
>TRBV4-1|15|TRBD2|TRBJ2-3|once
CASSWTSVSTDTQYF
TGCGCCAGCAGCTGGACTAGCGTCAGCACAGATACGCAGTATTTT
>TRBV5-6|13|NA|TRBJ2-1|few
CASSFSLPNEQFF
TGTGCCAGCAGCTTCTCACTACCCAATGAGCAGTTCTTC
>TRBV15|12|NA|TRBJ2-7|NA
CATSKREYEQYF
TGTGCCACCAGCAAGCGCGAATACGAGCAGTACTTC
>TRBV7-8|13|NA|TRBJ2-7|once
CASSQHATYEQYF
TGTGCCAGCAGCCAACACGCTACCTACGAGCAGTACTTC
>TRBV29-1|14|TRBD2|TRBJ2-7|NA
CSVVMGTNPHEQYF
TGCAGCGTTGTGATGGGGACTAATCCCCACGAGCAGTACTTC
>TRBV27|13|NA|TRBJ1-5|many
CASSWSVDQPQHF
TGTGCCAGCAGTTGGAGTGTGGATCAGCCCCAGCATTTT
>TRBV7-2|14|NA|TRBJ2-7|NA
CASSLSQVLHEQYF
TGTGCCAGCAGCTTGTCACAGGTTCTCCACGAGCAGTACTTC
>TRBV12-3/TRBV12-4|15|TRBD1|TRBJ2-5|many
CASSQATGGLETQYF
TGTGCCAGCAGCCAAGCAACAGGGGGCCTGGAGACCCAGTACTTC
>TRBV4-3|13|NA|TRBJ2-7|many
CASSQDPWVEQYF
TGCGCCAGCAGCCAAGATCCCTGGGTGGAGCAGTACTTC
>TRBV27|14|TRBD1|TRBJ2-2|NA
CASRNRGLTGELFF
TGTGCCAGCAGGAACAGGGGGCTAACCGGGGAGCTGTTTTTT
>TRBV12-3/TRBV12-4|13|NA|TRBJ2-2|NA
CASSYTSSGELFF
TGTGCCAGCAGCTACACTAGCTCCGGGGAGCTGTTTTTT
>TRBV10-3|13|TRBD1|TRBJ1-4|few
CAIRDRFNEKLFF
TGTGCCATCAGGGACAGGTTTAATGAAAAACTGTTTTTT
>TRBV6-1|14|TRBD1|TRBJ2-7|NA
CASSPDRQVYEQYF
TGTGCCAGCAGTCCGGACAGGCAGGTCTACGAGCAGTACTTC
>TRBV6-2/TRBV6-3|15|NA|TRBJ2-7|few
CASSYSAGEDLEQYF
TGTGCCAGCAGTTACTCGGCAGGGGAGGATCTCGAGCAGTACTTC
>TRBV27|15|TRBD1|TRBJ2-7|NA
CASSLPGTGLYEQYF
TGTGCCAGCAGTTTGCCCGGGACAGGGCTTTACGAGCAGTACTTC
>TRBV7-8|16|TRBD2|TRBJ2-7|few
CASSQSYSGNSYEQYF
TGTGCCAGCAGCCAAAGTTATAGCGGGAACTCCTACGAGCAGTACTTC
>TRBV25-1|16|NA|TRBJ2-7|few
CASSGTLERVSYEQYF
TGTGCCAGCAGTGGAACCCTAGAGCGGGTCTCCTACGAGCAGTACTTC
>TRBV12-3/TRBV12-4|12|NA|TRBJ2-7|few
CATSGGFDEQYF
TGTGCCACCTCCGGAGGGTTCGACGAGCAGTACTTC
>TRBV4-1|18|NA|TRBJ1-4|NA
CASSQTPSRGAYNEKLFF
TGCGCCAGCAGCCAAACTCCCTCGCGCGGGGCCTATAATGAAAAACTGTTTTTT
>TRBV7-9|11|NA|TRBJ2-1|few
CAGTAGNEQFF
TGTGCCGGGACTGCCGGCAATGAGCAGTTCTTC
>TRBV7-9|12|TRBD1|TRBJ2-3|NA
CASEDRDRSRYF
TGTGCCAGCGAGGACAGGGACCGTTCAAGGTATTTT
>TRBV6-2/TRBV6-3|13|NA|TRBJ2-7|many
CASHAGSSYEQYF
TGTGCCAGCCATGCAGGAAGCTCCTACGAGCAGTACTTC
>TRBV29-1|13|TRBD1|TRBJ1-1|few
CSVHGQENTEAFF
TGCAGCGTTCACGGACAGGAGAACACTGAAGCTTTCTTT
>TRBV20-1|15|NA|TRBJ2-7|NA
CSPHSWVQNAYEQYF
TGCAGTCCTCATTCTTGGGTTCAAAATGCCTACGAGCAGTACTTC
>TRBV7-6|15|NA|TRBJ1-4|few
CASSLEPGAGEKLFF
TGTGCCAGCAGCTTAGAGCCGGGGGCTGGGGAAAAACTGTTTTTT
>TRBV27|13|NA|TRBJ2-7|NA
CASSLGILYEQYF
TGTGCCAGCAGTTTGGGCATTCTCTACGAGCAGTACTTC
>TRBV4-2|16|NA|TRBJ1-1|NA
CASSQDGDGGVSEAFF
TGTGCCAGCAGCCAAGATGGGGACGGGGGGGTGTCTGAAGCTTTCTTT
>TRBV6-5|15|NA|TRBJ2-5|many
CASSYRVGGQETQYF
TGTGCCAGCAGTTACAGGGTTGGAGGACAAGAGACCCAGTACTTC
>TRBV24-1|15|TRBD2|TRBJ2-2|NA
CATSDGSSGTGELFF
TGTGCCACCAGTGATGGCTCTAGCGGCACCGGGGAGCTGTTTTTT